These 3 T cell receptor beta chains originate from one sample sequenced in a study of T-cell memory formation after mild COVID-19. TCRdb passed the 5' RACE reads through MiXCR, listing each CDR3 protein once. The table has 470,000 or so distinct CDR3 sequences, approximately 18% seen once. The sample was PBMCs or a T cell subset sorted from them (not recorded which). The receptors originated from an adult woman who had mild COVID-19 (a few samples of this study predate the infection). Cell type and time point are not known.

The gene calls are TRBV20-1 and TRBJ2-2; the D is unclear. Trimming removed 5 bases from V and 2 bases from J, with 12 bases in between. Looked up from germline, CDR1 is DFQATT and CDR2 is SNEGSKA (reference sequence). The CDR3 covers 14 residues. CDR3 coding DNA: TGCAGTGCTGGGCTTAGTAGTAACACCGGGGAGCTGTTTTTT. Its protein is CSAGLSSNTGELFF.

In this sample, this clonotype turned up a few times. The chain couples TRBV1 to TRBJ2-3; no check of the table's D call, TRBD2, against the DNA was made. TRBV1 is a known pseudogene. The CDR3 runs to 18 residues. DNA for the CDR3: TGCACCAGCAGCCAAAAAAAGGCGGGAGGGCAAGTGGCAGATACGCAGTATTTT. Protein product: CTSSQKKAGGQVADTQYF.

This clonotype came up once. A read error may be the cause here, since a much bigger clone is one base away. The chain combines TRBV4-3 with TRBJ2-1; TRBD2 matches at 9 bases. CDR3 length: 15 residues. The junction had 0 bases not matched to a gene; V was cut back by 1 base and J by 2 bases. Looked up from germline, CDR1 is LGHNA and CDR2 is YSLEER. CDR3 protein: CASSQASGAYNEQFF. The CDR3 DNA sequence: TGCGCCAGCAGCCAAGCTAGCGGGGCCTACAATGAGCAGTTCTTC.